This TCR beta chain came from a study of T cell responses to AZD1222 COVID-19 vaccine. CDR3 length: 13 residues. Germline CDR1 MDHEN, CDR2 SYDVKM. The trim removed 5 bases at V and 8 bases at J, leaving 7 bases unmatched. Assay used: immunoSEQ multiplex PCR; TCRdb lists only in-frame clones, some missing. This sample has around 5,000 clones, with around 91% found just once. This clone was observed a handful of times. V usage is TRBV28 and J usage is TRBJ1-2; TRBD1 matches at 8 bases. The sequence derives from an adult who received the AZD1222 COVID-19 vaccine. The sample here was peripheral blood, taken 28 days after the second AZD1222 dose. For the CDR3, the DNA is TGTGCCAGCAGTGCCCCAGGGGGCTTCGGCTACACCTTC. Amino acids: CASSAPGGFGYTF.